This is a list of T cell receptor beta chains from one sample in a study of shared clonotypes between healthy human individuals. TCRdb's table, derived via immunoSEQ multiplex PCR, lists solely in-frame clones and lacks some. The sample has about 2.4 million clones; roughly 93% are singletons. Specimen: naive CD4+ T cells from PBMCs. Receptor source: a man between 18 and 29 years old in good health. Some clones in this sample may be carry-over from other donors' samples. CDR3s include the opening cysteine and the closing phenylalanine or tryptophan. The order of the fields is CDR3 length, V gene, D gene, clone size, J gene, CDR3 DNA, CDR3 protein. The D gene is left open where the match is weak. The size of a clone is reported for some rows only, either as once, few or many, or as a class for expanded clones.

CDR3 length: 16
V gene: TRBV5-1
D gene: TRBD2
clone size: .
J gene: TRBJ2-1
CDR3 DNA: TGCGCCAGCAGCGCTACGGTGGCTAGCGGGAGTCCCGAGCAGTTCTTC
CDR3 protein: CASSATVASGSPEQFF

CDR3 length: 15
V gene: TRBV7-2
D gene: .
clone size: .
J gene: TRBJ1-3
CDR3 DNA: TGTGCCAGCAGCTTAGTAGGAGGAGGGGGAAACACCATATATTTT
CDR3 protein: CASSLVGGGGNTIYF

CDR3 length: 15
V gene: TRBV19
D gene: .
clone size: .
J gene: TRBJ1-4
CDR3 DNA: TGTGCCAGTAGGCCTCCAGGACCAACTAATGAAAAACTGTTTTTT
CDR3 protein: CASRPPGPTNEKLFF

CDR3 length: 14
V gene: TRBV28
D gene: .
clone size: .
J gene: TRBJ2-5
CDR3 DNA: TGTGCCAGCAGTTTGGACGACCCTGACGGGACCCAGTACTTC
CDR3 protein: CASSLDDPDGTQYF

CDR3 length: 17
V gene: TRBV19
D gene: .
clone size: .
J gene: TRBJ1-4
CDR3 DNA: TGTGCCAGTAGTCATTACTTACCGACAGCAACTAATGAAAAACTGTTTTTT
CDR3 protein: CASSHYLPTATNEKLFF

CDR3 length: 15
V gene: TRBV6-4
D gene: .
clone size: .
J gene: TRBJ2-6
CDR3 DNA: TGTGCCAGCAGTAGGGGGATCTCTGGGGCCAACGTCCTGACTTTC
CDR3 protein: CASSRGISGANVLTF

CDR3 length: 15
V gene: TRBV5-1
D gene: .
clone size: .
J gene: TRBJ2-3
CDR3 DNA: TGCGCCAGCAGCTCGGGGACCCCCGACCTTGTTACGCAGTATTTT
CDR3 protein: CASSSGTPDLVTQYF

CDR3 length: 15
V gene: TRBV5-6
D gene: .
clone size: .
J gene: TRBJ2-7
CDR3 DNA: TGTGCCAGCAGCTATCTTGGGACGGGACATTACGAGCAGTACTTC
CDR3 protein: CASSYLGTGHYEQYF

CDR3 length: 15
V gene: TRBV9
D gene: .
clone size: .
J gene: TRBJ2-3
CDR3 DNA: TGTGCCAGCAGCTCTTCCGGGGCTAGCACAGATACGCAGTATTTT
CDR3 protein: CASSSSGASTDTQYF

CDR3 length: 17
V gene: TRBV7-9
D gene: .
clone size: .
J gene: TRBJ2-7
CDR3 DNA: TGTGCCAGCAGCTTAGGTACTAACTTCATCGCCGGCGGGGAGCAGTACTTC
CDR3 protein: CASSLGTNFIAGGEQYF

CDR3 length: 12
V gene: TRBV4-2
D gene: .
clone size: .
J gene: TRBJ2-7
CDR3 DNA: TGTGCCAGCAGCCAAGTCACAAACGAGCAGTACTTC
CDR3 protein: CASSQVTNEQYF

CDR3 length: 15
V gene: TRBV11-2
D gene: TRBD1
clone size: .
J gene: TRBJ2-6
CDR3 DNA: TGTGCCAGCAGCCAGGGGGCTCCTGGGGCCAACGTCCTGACTTTC
CDR3 protein: CASSQGAPGANVLTF

CDR3 length: 16
V gene: TRBV28
D gene: TRBD1
clone size: .
J gene: TRBJ2-1
CDR3 DNA: TGTGCCAGCAGTTTTCCTCCCCTGGGACAGCACAATGAGCAGTTCTTC
CDR3 protein: CASSFPPLGQHNEQFF

CDR3 length: 13
V gene: TRBV27
D gene: .
clone size: .
J gene: TRBJ1-4
CDR3 DNA: TGTGCCAGCAAAGTCCAGGGGACTGAAAAACTGTTTTTT
CDR3 protein: CASKVQGTEKLFF

CDR3 length: 13
V gene: TRBV5-1
D gene: TRBD1
clone size: .
J gene: TRBJ1-1
CDR3 DNA: TGCGCCAGCAGGGCCAGGGGGGACACTGAAGCTTTCTTT
CDR3 protein: CASRARGDTEAFF

CDR3 length: 14
V gene: TRBV27
D gene: .
clone size: .
J gene: TRBJ2-1
CDR3 DNA: TGTGCCAGCAAACTCTCCGGGGCCCTTGTTGAGCAGTTCTTC
CDR3 protein: CASKLSGALVEQFF

CDR3 length: 15
V gene: TRBV5-1
D gene: .
clone size: .
J gene: TRBJ2-3
CDR3 DNA: TGCGCCAGCAGCTTGGCCAGGGTTGAAACAGATACGCAGTATTTT
CDR3 protein: CASSLARVETDTQYF

CDR3 length: 15
V gene: TRBV6-5
D gene: TRBD2
clone size: .
J gene: TRBJ2-1
CDR3 DNA: TGTGCCAGCAGTCGGACTAGCGGGAGGGCGGGCGAGCAGTTCTTC
CDR3 protein: CASSRTSGRAGEQFF

CDR3 length: 15
V gene: TRBV18
D gene: TRBD1
clone size: .
J gene: TRBJ2-2
CDR3 DNA: TGTGCCAGCTCTCCACAGGGGATCCTCACCGGGGAGCTGTTTTTT
CDR3 protein: CASSPQGILTGELFF

CDR3 length: 13
V gene: TRBV6-1
D gene: .
clone size: .
J gene: TRBJ2-1
CDR3 DNA: TGTGCCAGCAGTGGAGGGCGGTACAATGAGCAGTTCTTC
CDR3 protein: CASSGGRYNEQFF

CDR3 length: 17
V gene: TRBV5-1
D gene: .
clone size: .
J gene: TRBJ2-3
CDR3 DNA: TGCGCCAGCAGCGTCGGGAGACCTACGACAAAGACAGATACGCAGTATTTT
CDR3 protein: CASSVGRPTTKTDTQYF

CDR3 length: 13
V gene: TRBV10-2
D gene: .
clone size: .
J gene: TRBJ2-7
CDR3 DNA: TGCGCCAGCAGTGAGTCAGGGGAATACGAGCAGTACTTC
CDR3 protein: CASSESGEYEQYF

CDR3 length: 14
V gene: TRBV6-4
D gene: .
clone size: .
J gene: TRBJ2-7
CDR3 DNA: TGTGCCAGCCCAGGGCGGCAGGGAACCTACGAGCAGTGCTTC
CDR3 protein: CASPGRQGTYEQCF

CDR3 length: 16
V gene: TRBV5-1
D gene: TRBD2
clone size: .
J gene: TRBJ2-7
CDR3 DNA: TGCGCCAGCAGCGGAGGGTCTAGCGGGGCTCTCTACGAGCAGTACTTC
CDR3 protein: CASSGGSSGALYEQYF

CDR3 length: 15
V gene: TRBV5-1
D gene: .
clone size: .
J gene: TRBJ2-7
CDR3 DNA: TGCGCCAGCAGCTTGATGGTGGGCCAACAATACGAGCAGTACTTC
CDR3 protein: CASSLMVGQQYEQYF

CDR3 length: 16
V gene: TRBV7-2
D gene: TRBD2
clone size: .
J gene: TRBJ2-7
CDR3 DNA: TGTGCCAGCAGCTTAGGTAATAGCGGGGCCACCTACGAGCAGTACTTC
CDR3 protein: CASSLGNSGATYEQYF

CDR3 length: 16
V gene: TRBV27
D gene: TRBD2
clone size: .
J gene: TRBJ2-7
CDR3 DNA: TGTGCCAGCAGTTTATCTCTACTAGCGGGAGCTTACGAGCAGTACTTC
CDR3 protein: CASSLSLLAGAYEQYF

CDR3 length: 13
V gene: TRBV2
D gene: .
clone size: .
J gene: TRBJ2-7
CDR3 DNA: TGTGCCAGCAGGGAGGGCGGGAAATACGAGCAGTACTTC
CDR3 protein: CASREGGKYEQYF

CDR3 length: 14
V gene: TRBV5-1
D gene: .
clone size: .
J gene: TRBJ2-5
CDR3 DNA: TGCGCCAGCAGCTTGGCGGGGGCGGAAGAGACCCAGTACTTC
CDR3 protein: CASSLAGAEETQYF

CDR3 length: 13
V gene: TRBV7-3
D gene: .
clone size: .
J gene: TRBJ2-1
CDR3 DNA: TGTGCCAGCAGCTTAACCTTTGGGGATGAGCAGTTCTTC
CDR3 protein: CASSLTFGDEQFF

CDR3 length: 15
V gene: TRBV28
D gene: .
clone size: once
J gene: TRBJ1-5
CDR3 DNA: TGTGCCAGCAGTTTTGTTCGAGGGGACAATCAGCCCCAGCATTTT
CDR3 protein: CASSFVRGDNQPQHF

CDR3 length: 15
V gene: TRBV29-1
D gene: TRBD2
clone size: .
J gene: TRBJ2-7
CDR3 DNA: TGCAGCGTGCGCATTCCGAGCGGGGGCTCCTACGAGCAGTACTTC
CDR3 protein: CSVRIPSGGSYEQYF

CDR3 length: 13
V gene: TRBV19
D gene: .
clone size: .
J gene: TRBJ1-5
CDR3 DNA: TGTGCCAGTAGTTTCGGGTTTACTCAGCCCCAGCATTTT
CDR3 protein: CASSFGFTQPQHF

CDR3 length: 16
V gene: TRBV7-3
D gene: .
clone size: .
J gene: TRBJ2-1
CDR3 DNA: TGTGCCAGCAGCTTAAGAGCGGAGGCAACAAACAATGAGCAGTTCTTC
CDR3 protein: CASSLRAEATNNEQFF

CDR3 length: 15
V gene: TRBV2
D gene: TRBD2
clone size: .
J gene: TRBJ2-1
CDR3 DNA: TGTGCCAGCAGTGTACAACTAGCGGCCTACAATGAGCAGTTCTTC
CDR3 protein: CASSVQLAAYNEQFF

CDR3 length: 15
V gene: TRBV2
D gene: .
clone size: few
J gene: TRBJ1-5
CDR3 DNA: TGTGCCAGCAGTACTGGCGGGGGGTATGTTCAGCCCCAGCATTTT
CDR3 protein: CASSTGGGYVQPQHF

CDR3 length: 16
V gene: TRBV2
D gene: .
clone size: once
J gene: TRBJ1-6
CDR3 DNA: TGTGCCAGCAGGAACAGGCTGAGCTCCTATAATTCACCCCTCCACTTT
CDR3 protein: CASRNRLSSYNSPLHF

CDR3 length: 13
V gene: TRBV7-2
D gene: .
clone size: .
J gene: TRBJ1-5
CDR3 DNA: TGTGCCAGCAGCTTAGCGCGGGATCAGCCCCAGCATTTT
CDR3 protein: CASSLARDQPQHF

CDR3 length: 17
V gene: TRBV10-3
D gene: TRBD2
clone size: .
J gene: TRBJ2-1
CDR3 DNA: TGTGCCATCAGTGTGGATAAAGCGGGAGGGACCTACAATGAGCAGTTCTTC
CDR3 protein: CAISVDKAGGTYNEQFF

CDR3 length: 16
V gene: TRBV9
D gene: TRBD2
clone size: .
J gene: TRBJ2-1
CDR3 DNA: TGTGCCAGCAGCGTAGGAGGTGGCGGGAGGGCTTATGAGCAGTTCTTC
CDR3 protein: CASSVGGGGRAYEQFF

CDR3 length: 16
V gene: TRBV9
D gene: TRBD1
clone size: .
J gene: TRBJ1-2
CDR3 DNA: TGTGCCAGCAGCAAGAGACAGGGGGCACTTAACTATGGCTACACCTTC
CDR3 protein: CASSKRQGALNYGYTF